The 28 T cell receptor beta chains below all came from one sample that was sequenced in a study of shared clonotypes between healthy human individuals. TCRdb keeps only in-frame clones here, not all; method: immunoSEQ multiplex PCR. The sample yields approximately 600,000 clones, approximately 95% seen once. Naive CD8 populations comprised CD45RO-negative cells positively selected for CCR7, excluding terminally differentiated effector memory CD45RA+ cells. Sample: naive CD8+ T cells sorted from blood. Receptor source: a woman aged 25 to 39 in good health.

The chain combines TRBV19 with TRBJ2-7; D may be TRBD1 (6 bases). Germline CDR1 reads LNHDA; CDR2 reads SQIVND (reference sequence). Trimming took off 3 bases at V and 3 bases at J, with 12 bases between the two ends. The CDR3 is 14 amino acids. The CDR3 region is CASSIYGTNYEQYF. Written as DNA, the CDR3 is TGTGCCAGTAGTATCTATGGGACAAACTACGAGCAGTACTTC.

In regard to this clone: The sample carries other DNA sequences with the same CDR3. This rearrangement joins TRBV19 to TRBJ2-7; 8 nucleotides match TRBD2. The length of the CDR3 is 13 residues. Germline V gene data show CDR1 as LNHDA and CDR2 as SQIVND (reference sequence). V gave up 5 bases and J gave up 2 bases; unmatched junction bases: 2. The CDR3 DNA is TGTGCCAGTAGTGCGGGACTAGCCTACGAGCAGTACTTC. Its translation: CASSAGLAYEQYF. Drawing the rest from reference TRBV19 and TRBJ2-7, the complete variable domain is DGGITQSPKYLFRKEGQNVTLSCEQNLNHDAMYWYRQDPGQGLRLIYYSQIVNDFQKGDIAEGYSVSREKKESFPLTVTSAQKNPTAFYLCASSAGLAYEQYFGPGTRLTVT.

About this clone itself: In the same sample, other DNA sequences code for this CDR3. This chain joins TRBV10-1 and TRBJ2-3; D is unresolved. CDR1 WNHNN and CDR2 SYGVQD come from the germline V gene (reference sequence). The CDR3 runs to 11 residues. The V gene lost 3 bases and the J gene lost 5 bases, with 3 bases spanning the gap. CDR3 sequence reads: CASSDGDTQYF. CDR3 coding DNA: TGCGCCAGCAGTGATGGAGATACGCAGTATTTT.

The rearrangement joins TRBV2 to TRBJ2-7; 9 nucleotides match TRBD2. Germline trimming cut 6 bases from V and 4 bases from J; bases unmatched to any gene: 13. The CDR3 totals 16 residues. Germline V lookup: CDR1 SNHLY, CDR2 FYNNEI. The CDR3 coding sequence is TGTGCCAGCAGCCGGACTAGCGAGACCCCTTCATACGAGCAGTACTTC. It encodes CASSRTSETPSYEQYF.

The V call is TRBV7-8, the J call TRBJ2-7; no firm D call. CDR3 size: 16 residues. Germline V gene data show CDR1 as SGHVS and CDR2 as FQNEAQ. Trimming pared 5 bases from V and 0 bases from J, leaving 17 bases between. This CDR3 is CASSPSVTPGSYEQYF. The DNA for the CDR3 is TGTGCCAGCAGCCCCAGTGTTACACCTGGCTCCTACGAGCAGTACTTC.

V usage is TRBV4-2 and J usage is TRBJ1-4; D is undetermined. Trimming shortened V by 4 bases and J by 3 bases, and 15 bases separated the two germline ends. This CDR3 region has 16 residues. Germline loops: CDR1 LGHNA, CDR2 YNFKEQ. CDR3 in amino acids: CASSPENSMANEKLFF. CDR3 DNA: TGTGCCAGCAGCCCAGAAAACAGCATGGCTAATGAAAAACTGTTTTTT.

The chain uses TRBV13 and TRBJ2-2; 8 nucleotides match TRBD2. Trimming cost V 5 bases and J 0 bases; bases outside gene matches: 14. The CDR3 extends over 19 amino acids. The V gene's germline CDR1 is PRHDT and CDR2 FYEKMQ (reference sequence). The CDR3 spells CASSPDMLAGGSNTGELFF. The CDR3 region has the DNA TGTGCCAGCAGCCCTGATATGCTAGCGGGCGGGTCGAACACCGGGGAGCTGTTTTTT.

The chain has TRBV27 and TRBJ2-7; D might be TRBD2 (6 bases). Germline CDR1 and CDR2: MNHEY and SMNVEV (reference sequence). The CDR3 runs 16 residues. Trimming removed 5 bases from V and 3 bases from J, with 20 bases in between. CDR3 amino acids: CASSHPPGGASYEQYF. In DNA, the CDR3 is TGTGCCAGCAGTCACCCCCCTGGAGGGGCGAGCTACGAGCAGTACTTC.

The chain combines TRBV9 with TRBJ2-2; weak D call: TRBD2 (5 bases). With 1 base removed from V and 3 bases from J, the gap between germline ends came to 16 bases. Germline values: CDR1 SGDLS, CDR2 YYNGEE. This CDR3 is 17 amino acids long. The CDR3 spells CASSVRMGDIDTGELFF. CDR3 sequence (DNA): TGTGCCAGCAGCGTAAGAATGGGAGACATCGACACCGGGGAGCTGTTTTTT.

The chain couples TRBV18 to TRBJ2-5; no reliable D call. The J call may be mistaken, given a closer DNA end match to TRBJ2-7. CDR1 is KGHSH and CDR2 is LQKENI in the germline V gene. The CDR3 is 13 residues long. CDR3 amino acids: CASSPPGSREQYF. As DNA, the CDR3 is TGTGCCAGCTCACCACCGGGTTCCCGCGAGCAGTACTTC.

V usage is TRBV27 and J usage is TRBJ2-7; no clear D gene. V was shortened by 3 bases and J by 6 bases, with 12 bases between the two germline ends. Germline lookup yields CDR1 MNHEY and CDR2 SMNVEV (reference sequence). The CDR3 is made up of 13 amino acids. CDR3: CASSLGRTFEQYF. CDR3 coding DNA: TGTGCCAGCAGTTTGGGCAGAACCTTCGAGCAGTACTTC.

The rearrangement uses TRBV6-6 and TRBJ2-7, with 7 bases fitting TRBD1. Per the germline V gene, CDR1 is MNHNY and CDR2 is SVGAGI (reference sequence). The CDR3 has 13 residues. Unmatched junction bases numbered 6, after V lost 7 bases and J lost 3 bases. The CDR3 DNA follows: TGTGCCAGCACTCCACAGGGGAGCTACGAGCAGTACTTC. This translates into CASTPQGSYEQYF.

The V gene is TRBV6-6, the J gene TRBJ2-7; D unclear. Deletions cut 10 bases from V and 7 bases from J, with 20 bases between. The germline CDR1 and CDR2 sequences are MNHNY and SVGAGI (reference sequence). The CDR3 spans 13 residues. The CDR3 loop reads CATPTPPKGEQYF. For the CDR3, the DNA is TGTGCCACCCCCACCCCCCCCAAGGGTGAGCAGTACTTC.

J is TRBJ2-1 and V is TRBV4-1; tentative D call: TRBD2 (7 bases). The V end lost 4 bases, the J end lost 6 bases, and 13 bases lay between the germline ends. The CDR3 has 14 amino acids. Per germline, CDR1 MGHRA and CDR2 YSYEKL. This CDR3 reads CASSRGGPTNEQFF. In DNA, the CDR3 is TGCGCCAGCAGCCGGGGGGGCCCCACCAATGAGCAGTTCTTC.

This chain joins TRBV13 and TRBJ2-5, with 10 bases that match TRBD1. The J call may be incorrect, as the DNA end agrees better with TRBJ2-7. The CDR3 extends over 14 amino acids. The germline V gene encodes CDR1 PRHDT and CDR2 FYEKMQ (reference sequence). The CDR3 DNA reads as TGTGCCAGCAGCCGGACAGGGGGGAGCGACGAGCAGTACTTC. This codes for CASSRTGGSDEQYF.

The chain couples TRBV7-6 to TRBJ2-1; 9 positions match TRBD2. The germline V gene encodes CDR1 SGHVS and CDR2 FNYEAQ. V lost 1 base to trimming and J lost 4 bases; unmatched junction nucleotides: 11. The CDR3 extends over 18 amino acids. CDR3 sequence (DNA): TGTGCCAGCAGCTTAGGTTGGGTAGCGGGGGCAAAATACAATGAGCAGTTCTTC. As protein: CASSLGWVAGAKYNEQFF.

Here the CDR3 reads CASSPTAGLAGTQETQYF. The CDR3 DNA follows: TGTGCCAGCAGCCCCACGGCAGGCCTAGCGGGGACCCAAGAGACCCAGTACTTC. The genes are TRBV25-1 and TRBJ2-5, with 9 bases fitting TRBD2. CDR3 size: 18 residues. Trimming cost V 6 bases and J 1 base; bases outside gene matches: 15. The germline V gene encodes CDR1 MGHDK and CDR2 SYGVNS. The entire variable domain, with the rest obtained from reference TRBV25-1 and TRBJ2-5, is as follows: EADIYQTPRYLVIGTGKKITLECSQTMGHDKMYWYQQDPGMELHLIHYSYGVNSTEKGDLSSESTVSRIRTEHFPLTLESARPSHTSQYLCASSPTAGLAGTQETQYFGPGTRLLVL.

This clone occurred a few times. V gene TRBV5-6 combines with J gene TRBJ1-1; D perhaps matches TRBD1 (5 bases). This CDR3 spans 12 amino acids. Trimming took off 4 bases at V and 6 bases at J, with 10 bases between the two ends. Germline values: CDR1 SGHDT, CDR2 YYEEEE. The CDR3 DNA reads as TGTGCCAGCAGCCCTATGGGGGCTGAAGCTTTCTTT. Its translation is CASSPMGAEAFF.

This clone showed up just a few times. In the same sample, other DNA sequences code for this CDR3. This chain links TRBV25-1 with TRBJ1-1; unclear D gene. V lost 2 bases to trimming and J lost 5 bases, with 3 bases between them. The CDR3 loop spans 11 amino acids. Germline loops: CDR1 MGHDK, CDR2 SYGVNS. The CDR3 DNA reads TGTGCCAGCAGTGAAGGGACTGAAGCTTTCTTT. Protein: CASSEGTEAFF.

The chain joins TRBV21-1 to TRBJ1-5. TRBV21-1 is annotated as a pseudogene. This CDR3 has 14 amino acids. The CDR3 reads CASPRHWGDQPQHF. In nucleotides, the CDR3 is TGTGCCAGCCCCAGACACTGGGGGGATCAGCCCCAGCATTTT.

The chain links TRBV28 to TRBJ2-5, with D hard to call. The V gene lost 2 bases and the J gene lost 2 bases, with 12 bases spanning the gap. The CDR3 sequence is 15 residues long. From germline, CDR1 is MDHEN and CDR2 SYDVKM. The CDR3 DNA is TGTGCCAGCAGTTTAGAGGCAGGAACGCAAGAGACCCAGTACTTC. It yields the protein CASSLEAGTQETQYF.

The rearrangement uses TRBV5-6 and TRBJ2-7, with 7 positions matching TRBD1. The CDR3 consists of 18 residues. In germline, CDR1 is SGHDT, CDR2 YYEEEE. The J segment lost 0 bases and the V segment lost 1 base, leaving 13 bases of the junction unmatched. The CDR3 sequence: CASSLYSGGEYSSYEQYF. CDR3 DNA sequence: TGTGCCAGCAGCTTGTATTCAGGGGGAGAATATAGCTCCTACGAGCAGTACTTC.

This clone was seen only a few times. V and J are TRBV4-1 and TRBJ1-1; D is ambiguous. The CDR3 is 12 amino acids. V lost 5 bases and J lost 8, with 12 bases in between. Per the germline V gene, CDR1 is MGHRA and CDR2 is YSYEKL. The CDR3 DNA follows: TGCGCCAGCAGCGCGGGAGGGCAGGAAGCTTTCTTT. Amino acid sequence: CASSAGGQEAFF.

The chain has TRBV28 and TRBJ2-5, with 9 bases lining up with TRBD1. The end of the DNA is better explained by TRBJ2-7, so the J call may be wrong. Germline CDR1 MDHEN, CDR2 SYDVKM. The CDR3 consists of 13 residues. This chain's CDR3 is CASAGQGFYEQYF. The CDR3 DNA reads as TGTGCCAGCGCCGGACAGGGGTTCTACGAGCAGTACTTC.

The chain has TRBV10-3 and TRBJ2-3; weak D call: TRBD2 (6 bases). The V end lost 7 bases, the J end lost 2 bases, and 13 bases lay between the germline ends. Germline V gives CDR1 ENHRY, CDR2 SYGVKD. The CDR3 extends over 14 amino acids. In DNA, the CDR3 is TGTGCCATCAAGTCGCGGGGATTCACAGATACGCAGTATTTT. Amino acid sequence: CAIKSRGFTDTQYF.

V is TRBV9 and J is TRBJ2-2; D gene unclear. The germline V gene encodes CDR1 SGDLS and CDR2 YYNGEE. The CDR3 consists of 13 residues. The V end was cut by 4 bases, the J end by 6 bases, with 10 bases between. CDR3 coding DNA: TGTGCCAGCAGCTACACTGTTCCCGGGGAGCTGTTTTTT. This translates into CASSYTVPGELFF.

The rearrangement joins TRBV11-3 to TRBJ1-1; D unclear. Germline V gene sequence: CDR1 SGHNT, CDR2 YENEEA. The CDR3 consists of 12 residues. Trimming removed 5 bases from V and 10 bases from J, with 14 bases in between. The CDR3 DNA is TGTGCCAGCAGCCTCCAAGGTCAAGGAGCTTTCTTT. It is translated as CASSLQGQGAFF.

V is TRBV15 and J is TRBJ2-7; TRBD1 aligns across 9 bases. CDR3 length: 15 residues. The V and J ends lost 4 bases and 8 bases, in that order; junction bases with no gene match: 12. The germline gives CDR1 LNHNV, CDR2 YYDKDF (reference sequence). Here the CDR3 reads CATSTDGQGFYQQYF. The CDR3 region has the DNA TGTGCCACCAGCACAGATGGACAGGGGTTTTACCAGCAGTACTTC.